This T cell receptor (beta chain) was retrieved from a study of T cell repertoires in cytomegalovirus infection. About the study: Public TCR beta signatures provided an indication of both CMV infection and a matching HLA type. Study-wide results and limits: Predominance within the ex vivo response was attributable to HLA-C-restricted CMV-specific TCR beta clonotypes. Carriage of CMV together with the relevant HLA was identifiable through cumulative public TCR beta family frequency.

TCRdb fed the reads into MiXCR, producing one record per CDR3 protein. In the table there are 510,000 or so distinct CDR3 sequences, around a quarter of which are singletons. In the case of this clonotype: Its specificity is unknown.

The CDR3 contains 16 residues. V gave up 4 bases and J gave up 5 bases; unmatched junction bases: 7. Germline V gene lookup returns CDR1 KGHDR and CDR2 SFDVKD. This clonotype was sampled from a human donor in good health (CMV status not recorded). Some clones in this sample may be carry-over from other donors' samples. V and J are TRBV24-1 and TRBJ1-5, with 10 bases lining up with TRBD1. Sample: PBMCs. CDR3 nucleotide sequence: TGTGCCACCAGTGACCCTGGACAGGGGGAAGATCAGCCCCAGCATTTT. Residues: CATSDPGQGEDQPQHF.